A single sample is the source of the 18 T cell receptor beta chains below, sequenced in a study of PD-1 blockade in classical Hodgkin lymphoma. Profiling relied on immunoSEQ multiplex PCR, and the TCRdb table lists in-frame clones only, not all of them. Here the sample spans around 13,000 clones, roughly 82% being singletons. Brentuximab vedotin exposure varied, and every patient relapsed after autologous stem cell transplantation. The material was peripheral blood mononuclear cells (PBMCs), obtained at baseline. These receptor sequences come from a human donor with classical Hodgkin lymphoma.

The J gene is TRBJ2-1, the V gene TRBV19; no definite D call. The germline V gene has CDR1 LNHDA and CDR2 SQIVND (reference sequence). V gave up 1 base and J gave up 6 bases, with 7 bases separating them. The CDR3 totals 13 residues. CDR3 bases: TGTGCCAGTAGTATAGGCAGGCGCAATGAGCAGTTCTTC. Encoded protein: CASSIGRRNEQFF.

The CDR3 is CATSNQGVGANVLTF. Here the CDR3 DNA reads TGTGCCACCTCAAACCAGGGCGTAGGGGCCAACGTCCTGACTTTC. This chain joins TRBV19 and TRBJ2-6; a possible D gene is TRBD1 (5 bases). V lost 10 bases and J 4 bases, leaving 17 bases between the germline ends. The CDR3 length is 15 residues. Germline V gene sequence: CDR1 LNHDA, CDR2 SQIVND (reference sequence). Complete variable domain (other parts from reference TRBV19 and TRBJ2-6): DGGITQSPKYLFRKEGQNVTLSCEQNLNHDAMYWYRQDPGQGLRLIYYSQIVNDFQKGDIAEGYSVSREKKESFPLTVTSAQKNPTAFYLCATSNQGVGANVLTFGAGSRLTVL.

V usage is TRBV6-4 and J usage is TRBJ2-3, with 11 nucleotides matching TRBD2. J was trimmed by 5 bases and V by 9 bases; bases with no gene match: 7. Germline V gene data show CDR1 as MRHNA and CDR2 as SNTAGT. The CDR3 spans 14 residues. CDR3 sequence: CASSGGLAGDTQYF. The CDR3, as DNA: TGTGCCAGTTCCGGAGGACTAGCGGGAGATACGCAGTATTTT.

The rearrangement links TRBV7-7 to TRBJ2-1; the D is unclear. The ends were cut back, 1 base at V and 8 bases at J, with 12 bases in the middle. The germline V gene has CDR1 SSHAT and CDR2 FNYEAQ (reference sequence). CDR3 length: 14 amino acids. The CDR3 bases are TGTGCCAGCAGCTTAGGGTTTCGCGGAGATGAGCAGTTCTTC. As protein: CASSLGFRGDEQFF.

This clone has only a few counts. The J gene is TRBJ2-5, the V gene TRBV9, with no clear D. V was clipped by 0 bases and J by 1 base, with 10 bases between them. The CDR3 runs to 15 residues. Germline lookup yields CDR1 SGDLS and CDR2 YYNGEE. The CDR3 spells CASSVAGHLQETQYF. The CDR3 DNA reads TGTGCCAGCAGCGTAGCGGGCCACCTCCAAGAGACCCAGTACTTC.

The chain couples TRBV7-9 to TRBJ2-3; unclear D gene. The germline V gene encodes CDR1 SEHNR and CDR2 FQNEAQ (reference sequence). This CDR3 has 13 amino acids. Trimming took off 1 base at V and 0 bases at J, with 2 bases between the two ends. In DNA form, the CDR3 reads TGTGCCAGCAGCTTAGACAGCACAGATACGCAGTATTTT. This encodes CASSLDSTDTQYF. Full variable domain (outside the CDR3, taken from reference TRBV7-9 and TRBJ2-3): DTGVSQNPRHKITKRGQNVTFRCDPISEHNRLYWYRQTLGQGPEFLTYFQNEAQLEKSRLLSDRFSAERPKGSFSTLEIQRTEQGDSAMYLCASSLDSTDTQYFGPGTRLTVL.

The chain uses TRBV11-2 and TRBJ2-3; 9 nucleotides align to TRBD2. J lost 5 bases, V lost 3 bases, and 6 bases had no gene match. In germline, CDR1 is SGHAT, CDR2 FQNNGV. CDR3 size: 15 residues. CDR3: CASSFRTSVGDTQYF. The CDR3 bases are TGTGCCAGCAGCTTTCGGACTAGCGTTGGAGATACGCAGTATTTT.

This sequence joins TRBV4-2 and TRBJ1-5; D remains ambiguous. Trimming took 0 bases from V and 2 from J, leaving 11 bases between them. The germline CDR1 and CDR2 sequences are LGHNA and YNFKEQ. The CDR3 sequence is 16 residues long. The DNA of the CDR3 is TGTGCCAGCAGCCAAGAAGGGCGCTCTGGCAATCAGCCCCAGCATTTT. Its translation is CASSQEGRSGNQPQHF.

The chain joins TRBV7-9 to TRBJ2-7; unclear D gene. The germline V gene encodes CDR1 SEHNR and CDR2 FQNEAQ (reference sequence). The CDR3 is made up of 14 amino acids. Trimming removed 1 base from V and 2 bases from J, with 9 bases in between. The CDR3 loop reads CASSLEPPPYEQYF. The DNA of the CDR3 is TGTGCCAGCAGCTTAGAACCCCCTCCCTACGAGCAGTACTTC.

This clone was counted only a few times. The chain combines TRBV2 with TRBJ2-1; 7 bases agree with TRBD1. V lost 3 bases and J lost 3; bases outside the gene matches: 11. Germline values: CDR1 SNHLY, CDR2 FYNNEI. The CDR3 has 17 amino acids. The CDR3 coding sequence is TGTGCCAGCAGTGAGACGAGAGGGGGCTCTGGCTACAATGAGCAGTTCTTC. Amino acid sequence: CASSETRGGSGYNEQFF.

The chain combines TRBV19 with TRBJ2-5; 7 nucleotides align to TRBD1. This CDR3 is 13 amino acids long. Per germline, CDR1 LNHDA and CDR2 SQIVND (reference sequence). Unmatched junction bases numbered 4, after V lost 4 bases and J lost 5 bases. The DNA for the CDR3 is TGTGCCAGTAGTAAAGGGGGCGGTGAGACCCAGTACTTC. Translation gives CASSKGGGETQYF.

The CDR3 sequence: CAWRGTGVEKLFF. The CDR3 nucleotides read TGTGCCTGGAGGGGGACAGGTGTTGAAAAACTGTTTTTT. This chain joins TRBV30 and TRBJ1-4; 8 nucleotides align to TRBD1. V dropped 3 bases and J dropped 7; count of bases not matched to a gene: 4. CDR1 is GTSNPN, CDR2 SVGIG, per germline (reference sequence). CDR3 length equals 13 residues.

In this sample, this clone turned up a few times. V and J are TRBV10-3 and TRBJ2-7; TRBD1 agrees at 11 bases. Germline V gene lookup returns CDR1 ENHRY and CDR2 SYGVKD. The CDR3 runs 15 residues. V dropped 6 bases and J dropped 3; count of bases not matched to a gene: 7. Here the CDR3 reads CAIRDRDRGNYEQYF. Here the CDR3 DNA reads TGTGCCATCAGGGACCGGGACAGGGGGAACTACGAGCAGTACTTC.

This chain uses TRBV5-1 with TRBJ2-5; 7 nucleotides match TRBD2. V trimming: 0 bases; J trimming: 5 bases; junction bases outside the gene matches: 7. CDR3 length: 15 amino acids. Germline CDR1 reads SGHRS; CDR2 reads YFSETQ. This CDR3 reads CASSLVGQGGETQYF. The DNA of the CDR3 is TGCGCCAGCAGCTTGGTTGGGCAGGGAGGGGAGACCCAGTACTTC.

The rearrangement joins TRBV28 to TRBJ1-2, with 7 bases identical to TRBD1. V trimming: 6 bases; J trimming: 8 bases; junction bases outside the gene matches: 9. The germline CDR1 and CDR2 sequences are MDHEN and SYDVKM. The CDR3 runs to 13 residues. The CDR3 region is CASSLRGLQGYTF. The CDR3 bases are TGTGCCAGCAGCTTGAGGGGGCTTCAAGGCTACACCTTC.

A word on this clone: The sample contains more than one DNA sequence encoding this CDR3. The chain joins TRBV28 to TRBJ2-3, with D hard to call. CDR1 is MDHEN, CDR2 SYDVKM, per germline. This CDR3 has 14 amino acids. V lost 3 bases and J lost 1, with 8 bases in between. The CDR3 loop is CASSFLSGTDTQYF. In DNA, the CDR3 is TGTGCCAGCAGTTTTCTAAGCGGCACAGATACGCAGTATTTT. The variable domain in full, completed from reference TRBV28 and TRBJ2-3, reads DVKVTQSSRYLVKRTGEKVFLECVQDMDHENMFWYRQDPGLGLRLIYFSYDVKMKEKGDIPEGYSVSREKKERFSLILESASTNQTSMYLCASSFLSGTDTQYFGPGTRLTVL.

This clone was counted once. The V gene is TRBV18, the J gene TRBJ1-5; 7 nucleotides line up with TRBD1. J lost 6 bases, V lost 3 bases, and 5 bases had no gene match. CDR3 length equals 14 residues. Germline CDR1 reads KGHSH; CDR2 reads LQKENI. The CDR3 DNA sequence: TGTGCCAGCTCACCGACAGGGTTTAGTCAGCCCCAGCATTTT. Its protein is CASSPTGFSQPQHF.

This clone was seen only once. The V gene is TRBV19, the J gene TRBJ1-1; 9 bases fit TRBD1. Losses at the gene ends were 6 bases for V and 2 bases for J; bases not matched to a gene: 16. Germline CDR1 is LNHDA and CDR2 is SQIVND (reference sequence). The CDR3 runs 18 residues. For the CDR3, the DNA is TGTGCCAGTAGGTCAGGTCCCGGGACAGGGAGAGTTAACACTGAAGCTTTCTTT. Protein: CASRSGPGTGRVNTEAFF.